This T cell receptor (beta chain) is drawn from a study of shared clonotypes between healthy human individuals. Assay: immunoSEQ multiplex PCR; the TCRdb copy retains only in-frame clones and omits some. This sample carries about 2 million clones, approximately 95% of them seen once, and the ten largest clones take roughly 1.2%. Cells designated naive CD8 were CD45RO-negative and were positively selected for CCR7, with terminally differentiated effector memory CD45RA+ cells excluded. This CDR3 contains 16 residues. Germline assignment: CDR1 SGDLS and CDR2 YYNGEE. Trimming at V came to 0 bases and at J to 2 bases, leaving 4 bases not matched to a gene.

The sequence derives from a man younger than 35 in good health. The chain couples TRBV9 to TRBJ2-1; 8 nucleotides match TRBD2. Sequenced material: naive CD8+ T cells sorted from blood. The DNA for the CDR3 is TGTGCCAGCAGCGTAGGAACGGGAGGGACCTACAATGAGCAGTTCTTC. Its protein product is CASSVGTGGTYNEQFF.